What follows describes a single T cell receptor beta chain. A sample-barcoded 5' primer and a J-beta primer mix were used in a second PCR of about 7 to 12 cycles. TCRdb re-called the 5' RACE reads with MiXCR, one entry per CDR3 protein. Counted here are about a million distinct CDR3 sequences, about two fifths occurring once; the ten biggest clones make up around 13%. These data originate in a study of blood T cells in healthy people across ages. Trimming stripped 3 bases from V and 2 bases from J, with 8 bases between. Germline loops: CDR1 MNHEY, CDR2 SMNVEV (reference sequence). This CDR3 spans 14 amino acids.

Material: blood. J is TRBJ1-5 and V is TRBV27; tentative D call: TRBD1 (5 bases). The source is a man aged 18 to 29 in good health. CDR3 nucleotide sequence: TGTGCCAGCAGTTTTCAGGGAGGCAATCAGCCCCAGCATTTT. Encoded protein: CASSFQGGNQPQHF.